The 15 T cell receptor beta chains in this list originate from one sample, sequenced in a study of blood T cell repertoires in COVID-19. Some clones are missing from TCRdb's copy, which holds only in-frame ones; the method was immunoSEQ multiplex PCR. The sample has about 310,000 clones, roughly 89% seen once; the top ten hold around 10%. Sequencing was carried out using PBMCs or T cells enriched from blood (not recorded which). The receptors originated from a woman aged 18-29 years who had recovered from COVID-19.

The chain couples TRBV12-3 or TRBV12-4 to TRBJ1-2; D call uncertain. V was trimmed by 5 bases and J by 1 base, leaving 5 bases between them. The CDR3 extends over 12 amino acids. The CDR3 region is CASSVYNYGYTF. For the CDR3, the DNA is TGTGCCAGCAGTGTCTATAACTATGGCTACACCTTC.

This sequence joins TRBV6-5 and TRBJ2-7; D not certain. Germline values: CDR1 MNHEY, CDR2 SVGAGI. CDR3 length: 14 residues. Between the trimmed V and J ends, which lost 0 bases and 5 bases, there was a span of 11 bases. The CDR3 region is CASSYSNSRDEQYF. The CDR3 DNA reads TGTGCCAGCAGTTACTCGAATTCGCGTGACGAGCAGTACTTC.

V and J are TRBV9 and TRBJ1-6, with D tentatively TRBD1 (5 bases). Germline CDR1 and CDR2: SGDLS and YYNGEE. Trimming shortened V by 1 base and J by 7 bases, and 12 bases separated the two germline ends. The CDR3 length is 15 residues. CDR3 residues: CASSVKGQLNSPLHF. The CDR3 DNA reads TGTGCCAGCAGCGTAAAGGGGCAGCTCAATTCACCCCTCCACTTT.

The chain employs TRBV19 and TRBJ1-2, with D maybe TRBD1 (5 bases). This CDR3 contains 15 residues. CDR1 is LNHDA, CDR2 SQIVND, per germline (reference sequence). The V end was cut by 6 bases, the J end by 2 bases, with 16 bases between. The CDR3 loop is CASSSLLRGNYGYTF. The CDR3 DNA reads TGTGCCAGTAGCTCTCTTCTACGGGGGAACTATGGCTACACCTTC. Based on the CDR3 plus reference TRBV19 and TRBJ1-2, the full variable domain is DGGITQSPKYLFRKEGQNVTLSCEQNLNHDAMYWYRQDPGQGLRLIYYSQIVNDFQKGDIAEGYSVSREKKESFPLTVTSAQKNPTAFYLCASSSLLRGNYGYTFGSGTRLTVV.

Only a few counts were recorded for this clone. The chain is built from TRBV7-8 and TRBJ2-1; D perhaps matches TRBD2 (6 bases). The CDR3 sequence is 14 residues long. V was shortened by 3 bases and J by 2 bases, with 8 bases between the two germline ends. The germline V gene has CDR1 SGHVS and CDR2 FQNEAQ. CDR3 region: CASSFGTAYNEQFF. CDR3 nucleotides: TGTGCCAGCAGCTTCGGGACTGCCTACAATGAGCAGTTCTTC.

V and J are TRBV27 and TRBJ1-2; D perhaps matches TRBD1 (5 bases). V lost 5 bases to trimming and J lost 3 bases, with 10 bases between them. The CDR3 loop spans 13 amino acids. Germline V gene data show CDR1 as MNHEY and CDR2 as SMNVEV (reference sequence). As DNA, the CDR3 is TGTGCCAGCAGTCCGGACAACGACTATGGCTACACCTTC. Protein: CASSPDNDYGYTF.

This chain joins TRBV29-1 and TRBJ2-7, with D possibly TRBD1 on 5 matching bases. V lost 4 bases, J lost 3 bases, and 10 bases lay in between. CDR1 and CDR2 from the germline V gene are SQVTM and ANQGSEA. This CDR3 has 12 residues. The chain's CDR3 is CSVVGRGYEQYF. The CDR3 nucleotides read TGCAGCGTTGTGGGGCGAGGCTACGAGCAGTACTTC.

V usage is TRBV28 and J usage is TRBJ1-3; a possible D gene is TRBD1 (5 bases). The V end lost 5 bases, the J end lost 0 bases, and 17 bases lay between the germline ends. The length of the CDR3 is 17 residues. Germline CDR1 is MDHEN and CDR2 is SYDVKM. CDR3 sequence (DNA): TGTGCCAGCAGTACAGGAGTGCCTTCCAACTCTGGAAACACCATATATTTT. Translation gives CASSTGVPSNSGNTIYF.

The J gene is TRBJ1-1, the V gene TRBV4-3; possible D gene TRBD1, 5 bases. Trimming removed 1 base from V and 4 bases from J, with 16 bases in between. Germline V gene sequence: CDR1 LGHNA, CDR2 YSLEER. There are 16 residues in the CDR3. CDR3 region: CASSQVAGGLGTEAFF. The CDR3 nucleotides are TGCGCCAGCAGCCAAGTAGCGGGGGGACTGGGCACTGAAGCTTTCTTT.

The CDR3 reads CASSQVFVASQETQYF. In DNA, the CDR3 is TGCGCCAGCAGCCAAGTCTTCGTCGCCAGCCAAGAGACCCAGTACTTC. The rearrangement joins TRBV4-1 to TRBJ2-5; no reliable D call. CDR1 is MGHRA and CDR2 is YSYEKL in the germline V gene. The CDR3 length is 16 residues. V lost 1 base to trimming and J lost 1 base, with 13 bases between them.

This clone was counted only a few times. The chain uses TRBV2 and TRBJ2-1; the D gene is possibly TRBD2 (6 bases). Germline V CDR1 and CDR2: SNHLY, FYNNEI. V lost 7 bases and J lost 9, with 19 bases in between. The CDR3 has 14 amino acids. The CDR3 spells CASMKTSPVSEQFF. Here the CDR3 DNA reads TGTGCCAGCATGAAGACTAGTCCCGTTTCTGAGCAGTTCTTC.

The V call is TRBV19, the J call TRBJ1-4; the match to TRBD1 covers 7 bases. With V trimmed by 5 bases and J by 4 bases, 4 bases remained unmatched. The CDR3 has 14 amino acids. In germline, CDR1 is LNHDA, CDR2 SQIVND (reference sequence). The CDR3 bases are TGTGCCAGTAGTTTACAGGGGTTTAATGAAAAACTGTTTTTT. This encodes CASSLQGFNEKLFF.

The gene calls are TRBV6-2 or TRBV6-3 and TRBJ1-5; D is uncertain. Germline assignment: CDR1 MNHEY and CDR2 SVGEGT. This CDR3 contains 15 residues. The germline V and J ends were trimmed by 2 bases and 0 bases, with 8 bases remaining between them. The CDR3 DNA follows: TGTGCCAGCAGTTACGGGCCTCCTAGCAATCAGCCCCAGCATTTT. It codes for CASSYGPPSNQPQHF.

The chain employs TRBV4-2 and TRBJ1-5; the D gene is possibly TRBD1 (6 bases). The germline V and J ends were trimmed by 1 base and 1 base, with 14 bases remaining between them. The CDR3 consists of 17 residues. Germline lookup yields CDR1 LGHNA and CDR2 YNFKEQ. The CDR3 protein is CASSQVPPRGSNQPQHF. Written as DNA, the CDR3 is TGTGCCAGCAGCCAAGTACCCCCCAGGGGAAGCAATCAGCCCCAGCATTTT.

This rearrangement joins TRBV11-3 to TRBJ2-7, with a weak D call TRBD2 (5 bases). Germline values: CDR1 SGHNT, CDR2 YENEEA. V dropped 5 bases and J dropped 4 bases, with 12 bases sitting between them. CDR3 length equals 13 residues. For the CDR3, the DNA is TGTGCCAGCAGCCAGGAGGCGGAATACGAGCAGTACTTC. This codes for CASSQEAEYEQYF.